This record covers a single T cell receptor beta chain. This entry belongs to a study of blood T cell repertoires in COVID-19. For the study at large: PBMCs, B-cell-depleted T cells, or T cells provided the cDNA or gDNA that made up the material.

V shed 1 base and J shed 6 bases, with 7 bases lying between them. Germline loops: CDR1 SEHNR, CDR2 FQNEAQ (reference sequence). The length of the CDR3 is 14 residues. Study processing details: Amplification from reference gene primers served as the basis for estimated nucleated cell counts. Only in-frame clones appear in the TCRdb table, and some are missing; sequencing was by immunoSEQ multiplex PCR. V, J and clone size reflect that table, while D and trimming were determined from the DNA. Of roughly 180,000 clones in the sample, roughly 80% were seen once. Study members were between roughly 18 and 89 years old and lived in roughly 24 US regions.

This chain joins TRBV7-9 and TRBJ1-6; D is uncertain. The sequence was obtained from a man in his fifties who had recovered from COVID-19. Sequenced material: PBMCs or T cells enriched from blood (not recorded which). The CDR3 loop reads CASSLGGFNSPLHF. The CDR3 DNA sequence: TGTGCCAGCAGCTTAGGAGGGTTTAATTCACCCCTCCACTTT.